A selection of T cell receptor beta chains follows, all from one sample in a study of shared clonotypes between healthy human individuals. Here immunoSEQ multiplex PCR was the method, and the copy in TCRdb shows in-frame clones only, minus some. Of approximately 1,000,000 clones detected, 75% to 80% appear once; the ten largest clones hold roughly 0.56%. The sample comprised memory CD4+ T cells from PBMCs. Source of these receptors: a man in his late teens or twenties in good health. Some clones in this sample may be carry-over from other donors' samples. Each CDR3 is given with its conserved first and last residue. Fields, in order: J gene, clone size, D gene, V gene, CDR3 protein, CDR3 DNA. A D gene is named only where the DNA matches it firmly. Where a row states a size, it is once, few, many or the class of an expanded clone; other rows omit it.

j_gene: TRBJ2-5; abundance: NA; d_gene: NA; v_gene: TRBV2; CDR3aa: CASSDDKETQYF; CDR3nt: TGTGCCAGCAGTGATGACAAGGAGACCCAGTACTTC
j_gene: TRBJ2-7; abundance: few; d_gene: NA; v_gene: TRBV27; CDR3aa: CASSRTVSSYEQYF; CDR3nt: TGTGCCAGCTCCCGGACGGTTAGCTCCTACGAGCAGTACTTC
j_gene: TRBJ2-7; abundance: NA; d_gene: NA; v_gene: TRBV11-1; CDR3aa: CASSYPGFPGSYEQYF; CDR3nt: TGTGCCAGCAGCTACCCGGGCTTCCCTGGGAGCTACGAGCAGTACTTC
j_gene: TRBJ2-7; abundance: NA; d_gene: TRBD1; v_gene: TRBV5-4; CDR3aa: CASSLAQGEKVYEQYF; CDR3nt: TGTGCCAGCAGCTTGGCCCAGGGGGAAAAGGTCTACGAGCAGTACTTC
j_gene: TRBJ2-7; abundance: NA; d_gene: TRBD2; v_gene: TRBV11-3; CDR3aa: CASSLMTGGPHEQYF; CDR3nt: TGTGCCAGCAGCTTAATGACGGGAGGGCCACACGAGCAGTACTTC
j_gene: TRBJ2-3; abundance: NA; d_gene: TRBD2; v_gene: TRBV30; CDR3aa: CAWRFQAGVGTQYF; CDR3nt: TGTGCCTGGAGGTTTCAAGCGGGAGTCGGTACGCAGTATTTT
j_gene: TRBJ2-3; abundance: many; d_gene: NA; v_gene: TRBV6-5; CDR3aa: CASSWGRDSDTQYF; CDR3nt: TGTGCCAGCAGTTGGGGCAGGGATTCAGATACGCAGTATTTT
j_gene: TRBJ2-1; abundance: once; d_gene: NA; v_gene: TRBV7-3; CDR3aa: CASSFGTPNEQFF; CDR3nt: TGTGCCAGCAGCTTCGGGACCCCCAATGAGCAGTTCTTC
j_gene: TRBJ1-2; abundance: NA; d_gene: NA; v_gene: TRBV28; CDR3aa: CASSLTAAPYGYTF; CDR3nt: TGTGCCAGCAGTCTCACAGCGGCACCCTATGGCTACACCTTC
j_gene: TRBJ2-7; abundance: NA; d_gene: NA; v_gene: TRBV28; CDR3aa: CASSLFGFGTSPYEQYF; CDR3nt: TGTGCCAGCAGTTTATTTGGGTTTGGGACCTCCCCGTACGAGCAGTACTTC
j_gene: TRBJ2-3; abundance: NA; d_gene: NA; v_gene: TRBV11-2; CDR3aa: CASSFGVGRGTDTQYF; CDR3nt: TGTGCCAGCAGCTTTGGAGTTGGTAGGGGCACAGATACGCAGTATTTT
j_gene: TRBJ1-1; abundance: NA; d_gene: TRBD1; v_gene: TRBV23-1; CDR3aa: CASSQQGGAFF; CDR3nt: TGCGCCAGCAGTCAACAGGGGGGAGCTTTCTTT
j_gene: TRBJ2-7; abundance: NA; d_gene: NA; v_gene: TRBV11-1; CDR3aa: CASSLVTPPYEQYF; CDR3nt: TGTGCCAGCAGCTTAGTTACACCTCCCTACGAGCAGTACTTC
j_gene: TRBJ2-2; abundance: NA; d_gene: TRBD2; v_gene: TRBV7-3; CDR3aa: CASSPLAANTGELFF; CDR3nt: TGTGCCAGCAGCCCACTAGCGGCGAACACCGGGGAGCTGTTTTTT
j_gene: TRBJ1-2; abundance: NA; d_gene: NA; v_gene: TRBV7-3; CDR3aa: CASSPSGGYNGYTF; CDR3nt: TGTGCCAGCAGCCCAAGTGGGGGGTACAATGGCTACACCTTC
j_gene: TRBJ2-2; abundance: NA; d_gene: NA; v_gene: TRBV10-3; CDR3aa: CAISGAGRGTGELFF; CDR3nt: TGTGCCATCAGTGGAGCCGGTAGGGGCACCGGGGAGCTGTTTTTT
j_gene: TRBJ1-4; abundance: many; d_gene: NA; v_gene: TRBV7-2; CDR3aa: CASSAPGSGPNEKLFF; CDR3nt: TGTGCCAGCAGCGCGCCGGGGTCGGGCCCTAATGAAAAACTGTTTTTT
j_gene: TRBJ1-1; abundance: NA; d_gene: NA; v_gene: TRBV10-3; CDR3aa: CAISESPEAFF; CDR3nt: TGTGCCATCAGTGAGTCGCCTGAAGCTTTCTTT
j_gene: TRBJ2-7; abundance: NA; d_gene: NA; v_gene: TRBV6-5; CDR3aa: CASRITNYHYEQYF; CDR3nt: TGTGCCAGCAGAATTACCAACTACCACTACGAGCAGTACTTC
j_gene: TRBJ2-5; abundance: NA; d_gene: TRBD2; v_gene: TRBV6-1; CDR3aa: CASSERTSGSMETQYF; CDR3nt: TGTGCCAGCAGTGAAAGGACTAGCGGGAGTATGGAGACCCAGTACTTC
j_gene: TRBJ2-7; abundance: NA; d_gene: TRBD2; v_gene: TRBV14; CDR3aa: CASSHLGRGLVPLHLRYEQYF; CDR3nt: TGTGCCAGCAGCCACCTCGGCCGGGGACTAGTTCCCTTACACCTACGCTACGAGCAGTACTTC
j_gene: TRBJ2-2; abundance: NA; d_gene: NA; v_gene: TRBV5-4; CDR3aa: CASSPVVGTGELFF; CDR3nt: TGTGCCAGCAGCCCGGTGGTCGGCACCGGGGAGCTGTTTTTT
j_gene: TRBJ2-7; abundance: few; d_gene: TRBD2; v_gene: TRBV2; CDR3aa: CASSEGMAGGFSYEQYF; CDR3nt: TGTGCCAGCAGTGAAGGGATGGCGGGAGGGTTCTCCTACGAGCAGTACTTC
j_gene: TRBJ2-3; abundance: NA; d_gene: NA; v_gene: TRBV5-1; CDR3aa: CASSLAFSVRGTDTQYF; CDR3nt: TGCGCCAGCAGCTTGGCTTTTAGCGTCAGAGGCACAGATACGCAGTATTTT
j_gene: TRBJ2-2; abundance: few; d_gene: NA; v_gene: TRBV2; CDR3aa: CASNGQNTGELFF; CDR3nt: TGTGCCAGCAACGGACAGAACACCGGGGAGCTGTTTTTT
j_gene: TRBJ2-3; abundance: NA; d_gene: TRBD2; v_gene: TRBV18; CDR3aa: CASSPRLLAGTTDTQYF; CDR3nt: TGTGCCAGCTCACCACGTTTACTAGCGGGAACCACAGATACGCAGTATTTT
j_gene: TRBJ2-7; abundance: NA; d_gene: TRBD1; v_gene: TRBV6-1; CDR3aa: CASSGGRDSRDEQYF; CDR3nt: TGTGCCAGCAGTGGCGGTAGGGACAGCAGGGACGAGCAGTACTTC
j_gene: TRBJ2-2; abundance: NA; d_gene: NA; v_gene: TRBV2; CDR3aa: CASRLLPAGELFF; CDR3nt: TGTGCCAGCCGTTTACTCCCCGCCGGGGAGCTGTTTTTT
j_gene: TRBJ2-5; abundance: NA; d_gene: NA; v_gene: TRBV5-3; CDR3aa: CARVDRSNRPIQETQYF; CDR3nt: TGTGCCAGAGTTGACAGGTCGAACCGGCCTATACAAGAGACCCAGTACTTC
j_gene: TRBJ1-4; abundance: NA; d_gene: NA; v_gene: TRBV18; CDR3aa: CASSRDINEKLFF; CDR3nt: TGTGCCAGCTCGAGGGACATTAATGAAAAACTGTTTTTT
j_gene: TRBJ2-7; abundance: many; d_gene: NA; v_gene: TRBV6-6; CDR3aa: CASSTPYEQYF; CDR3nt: TGTGCCAGCAGTACGCCCTACGAGCAGTACTTC
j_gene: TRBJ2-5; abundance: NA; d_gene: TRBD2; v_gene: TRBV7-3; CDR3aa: CASSLGLAGGEETQYF; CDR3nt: TGTGCCAGCAGCCTCGGACTAGCGGGAGGGGAAGAGACCCAGTACTTC
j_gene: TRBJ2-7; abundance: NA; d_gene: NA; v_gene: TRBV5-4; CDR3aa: CASSEDRRDEQYF; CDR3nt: TGTGCCAGCAGCGAGGACAGGAGGGACGAGCAGTACTTC
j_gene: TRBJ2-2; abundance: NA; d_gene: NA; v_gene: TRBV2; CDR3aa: CASSVIGDTGELFF; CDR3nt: TGTGCCAGCAGTGTTATCGGGGACACCGGGGAGCTGTTTTTT
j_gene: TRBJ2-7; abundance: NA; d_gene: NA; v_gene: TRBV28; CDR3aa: CASLTCGPSF; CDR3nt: TGTGCCAGCCTGACGTGTGGCCCGTCATTC
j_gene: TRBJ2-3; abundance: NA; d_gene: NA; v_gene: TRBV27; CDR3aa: CASSGAVGGGTQYF; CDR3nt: TGTGCCAGCAGTGGGGCAGTGGGGGGAGGAACGCAGTATTTT
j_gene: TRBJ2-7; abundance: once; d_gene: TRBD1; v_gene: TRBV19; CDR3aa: CASSGRDRAVTEQYF; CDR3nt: TGTGCCAGTAGTGGCCGGGACAGGGCGGTTACCGAGCAGTACTTC